This entry lists 30 T cell receptor beta chains sequenced from one sample in a study of T cell responses to AZD1222 COVID-19 vaccine. This table comes from immunoSEQ multiplex PCR, and its TCRdb copy is limited to in-frame clones, with some not included. The sample lists some 130,000 clones; about 90% were seen once. Sequenced material: peripheral blood, taken on day 0 of AZD1222 vaccination. The receptors derive from an adult in good health.

This chain links TRBV11-2 with TRBJ2-1, with TRBD2 matching over 8 bases. The CDR3 sequence is 15 residues long. J lost 6 bases, V lost 0 bases, and 4 bases had no gene match. Germline V gene sequence: CDR1 SGHAT, CDR2 FQNNGV. DNA of the CDR3: TGTGCCAGCAGCTTAGATCGGGGGGGCGGCAATGAGCAGTTCTTC. Its translation is CASSLDRGGGNEQFF. The full variable domain, completed using reference TRBV11-2 and TRBJ2-1, is EAGVAQSPRYKIIEKRQSVAFWCNPISGHATLYWYQQILGQGPKLLIQFQNNGVVDDSQLPKDRFSAERLKGVDSTLKIQPAKLEDSAVYLCASSLDRGGGNEQFFGPGTRLTVL.

Note on this clone: An end of the junction differs from the germline gene, which may be a read error. The rearrangement links TRBV6-6 to TRBJ2-7; D perhaps matches TRBD1 (6 bases). This CDR3 has 11 residues. Germline V CDR1 and CDR2: MNHNY, SVGAGI (reference sequence). The chain's CDR3 is CASSSSTGLHF. As DNA, the CDR3 is TGTGCCAGCAGTTCCTCGACAGGTCTACACTTC.

This clone appeared once. The J gene is TRBJ1-4, the V gene TRBV5-1; 9 positions match TRBD1. CDR1 and CDR2 (germline): SGHRS, YFSETQ. The CDR3 spans 20 residues. Trimming at V came to 0 bases and at J to 0 bases, leaving 12 bases not matched to a gene. CDR3 coding DNA: TGCGCCAGCAGCTTGGTTGGGGACAGGGCGATAATCGCAACTAATGAAAAACTGTTTTTT. This codes for CASSLVGDRAIIATNEKLFF.

The sample holds one count of this clone. The chain recombines TRBV11-2 with TRBJ2-3, with 9 bases fitting TRBD1. V lost 5 bases, J lost 7 bases, and 10 bases stayed unmatched. CDR1 is SGHAT and CDR2 is FQNNGV in the germline V gene. The CDR3 is 15 residues long. The CDR3 loop is CASSLTETGGYTQYF. CDR3 nucleotide sequence: TGTGCCAGCAGCCTTACAGAGACAGGGGGTTATACGCAGTATTTT.

Here the CDR3 DNA reads TGTGCCAGCAGCGTAGTACCTGGGACAGCCCAAGGCGGGGGCTACACCTTC. Encoded protein: CASSVVPGTAQGGGYTF. V and J are TRBV9 and TRBJ1-2; 7 nucleotides align to TRBD1. Germline V gives CDR1 SGDLS, CDR2 YYNGEE. V lost 0 bases to trimming and J lost 8 bases; unmatched junction nucleotides: 16. The CDR3 is 17 residues long.

V is TRBV4-3 and J is TRBJ1-1; D unclear. Trimming left V 0 bases short and J 1 base short, with 3 bases between. CDR3 length: 13 residues. CDR1 and CDR2 from the germline V gene are LGHNA and YSLEER. The CDR3 spells CASSQDRNTEAFF. CDR3 coding DNA: TGCGCCAGCAGCCAAGACAGGAACACTGAAGCTTTCTTT.

This clone was recorded once. V usage is TRBV19 and J usage is TRBJ1-3; TRBD1 agrees at 7 bases. The germline V gene has CDR1 LNHDA and CDR2 SQIVND (reference sequence). The V and J ends lost 5 bases and 8 bases, in that order; junction bases with no gene match: 12. This CDR3 is 15 amino acids long. The CDR3 here is CASSRSLTGAHTIYF. CDR3 sequence (DNA): TGTGCCAGTAGTCGATCCCTCACAGGGGCACACACCATATATTTT. Looking up the rest from reference TRBV19 and TRBJ1-3 gives the full variable domain: DGGITQSPKYLFRKEGQNVTLSCEQNLNHDAMYWYRQDPGQGLRLIYYSQIVNDFQKGDIAEGYSVSREKKESFPLTVTSAQKNPTAFYLCASSRSLTGAHTIYFGEGSWLTVV.

Concerning this clone itself: Lacking the conserved final phenylalanine or tryptophan, this CDR3 likely reflects a read error. No DNA is shown, since the ends of the CDR3 on it are uncertain; the CDR3 is the one TCRdb lists. V usage is TRBV3-1 (or the pseudogene TRBV3-2) and J usage is TRBJ1-4. From its first to its last residue, the CDR3 has 8 amino acids. Germline values: CDR1 LGHDT, CDR2 YNNKEL (reference sequence). The chain's CDR3 is CASTHGVR.

The chain couples TRBV25-1 to TRBJ1-6; D might be TRBD1 (6 bases). The ends were cut back, 5 bases at V and 7 bases at J, with 12 bases in the middle. The CDR3 runs 14 residues. Germline V gives CDR1 MGHDK, CDR2 SYGVNS. The CDR3 protein is CASSTGTMNSPLHF. The CDR3 region has the DNA TGTGCCAGCAGTACCGGGACAATGAATTCACCCCTCCACTTT.

The chain has TRBV11-1 and TRBJ2-1, with D perhaps TRBD1 (8 bases). The CDR3 is 16 amino acids. Germline V gene lookup returns CDR1 SGHAT and CDR2 FQDESV (reference sequence). The V end lost 5 bases, the J end lost 6 bases, and 20 bases lay between the germline ends. The CDR3 nucleotides read TGTGCCAGCAGCACGAACAGGGGGGGCCTGGGCAATGAGCAGTTCTTC. Translated: CASSTNRGGLGNEQFF.

The chain couples TRBV4-3 to TRBJ2-3; 8 bases are shared with TRBD2. V was pared by 7 bases and J by 2 bases, with 14 bases of the junction left unmatched. CDR1 is LGHNA, CDR2 YSLEER, per germline. This CDR3 is built from 17 residues. The CDR3 sequence is CASKRARSTSVTDTQYF. The CDR3 coding sequence is TGCGCCAGCAAGAGAGCTCGGTCGACTAGCGTCACAGATACGCAGTATTTT.

The chain couples TRBV19 to TRBJ1-1, with TRBD1 identical over 7 bases. V lost 4 bases and J lost 5; bases outside the gene matches: 4. The V gene's germline CDR1 is LNHDA and CDR2 SQIVND (reference sequence). CDR3 size: 13 residues. The CDR3 loop reads CASSRQGGTEAFF. Here the CDR3 DNA reads TGTGCCAGTAGTAGACAGGGCGGGACTGAAGCTTTCTTT.

The chain joins TRBV20-1 to TRBJ1-5; D might be TRBD1 (5 bases). Trimming removed 3 bases at V and 5 bases at J, with 11 bases between. The CDR3 loop spans 13 amino acids. CDR1 is DFQATT, CDR2 SNEGSKA, per germline (reference sequence). The CDR3 region has the DNA TGCAGTGCTAGTTGGGGGTTCGATCAGCCCCAGCATTTT. Protein: CSASWGFDQPQHF.

The gene calls are TRBV9 and TRBJ1-1; D gene unclear. Germline lookup yields CDR1 SGDLS and CDR2 YYNGEE. Trimming removed 0 bases at V and 7 bases at J, with 10 bases between. The CDR3 consists of 13 residues. This chain's CDR3 is CASSVARGGEAFF. In DNA form, the CDR3 reads TGTGCCAGCAGCGTAGCTCGTGGCGGTGAAGCTTTCTTT. The whole variable domain, remainder taken from reference TRBV9 and TRBJ1-1, is DSGVTQTPKHLITATGQRVTLRCSPRSGDLSVYWYQQSLDQGLQFLIQYYNGEERAKGNILERFSAQQFPDLHSELNLSSLELGDSALYFCASSVARGGEAFFGQGTRLTVV.

This chain links TRBV6-1 with TRBJ1-2, with D maybe TRBD1 (5 bases). The V end was cut by 3 bases, the J end by 8 bases, with 16 bases between. The germline CDR1 and CDR2 sequences are MNHNS and SASEGT. The CDR3 totals 14 residues. CDR3 loop: CASSEDIATRGYTF. The CDR3 nucleotides read TGTGCCAGCAGTGAGGACATTGCCACCCGAGGCTACACCTTC.

CDR3 protein: CASSLDGSQETQYF. The CDR3 DNA reads TGCGCCAGCAGCTTGGACGGGAGCCAAGAGACCCAGTACTTC. This sequence joins TRBV5-1 and TRBJ2-5; D perhaps matches TRBD2 (6 bases). The V gene lost 0 bases and the J gene lost 1 base, with 7 bases spanning the gap. The CDR3 contains 14 residues. Germline V gene lookup returns CDR1 SGHRS and CDR2 YFSETQ. Full variable domain (missing parts from reference TRBV5-1 and TRBJ2-5): KAGVTQTPRYLIKTRGQQVTLSCSPISGHRSVSWYQQTPGQGLQFLFEYFSETQRNKGNFPGRFSGRQFSNSRSEMNVSTLELGDSALYLCASSLDGSQETQYFGPGTRLLVL.

This sequence joins TRBV6-5 and TRBJ1-2; unclear D gene. Germline V gene data show CDR1 as MNHEY and CDR2 as SVGAGI. The ends were cut back, 0 bases at V and 3 bases at J, with 8 bases in the middle. The CDR3 contains 14 residues. CDR3 nucleotide sequence: TGTGCCAGCAGTTACTCGACCAGAGACTATGGCTACACCTTC. It encodes CASSYSTRDYGYTF.

In DNA form, the CDR3 reads TGTGCCAGCAGTTTATCGACAGGGGCGAACACTGAAGCTTTCTTT. Encoded protein: CASSLSTGANTEAFF. This chain uses TRBV27 with TRBJ1-1, with TRBD1 matching over 8 bases. Germline V CDR1 and CDR2: MNHEY, SMNVEV (reference sequence). This CDR3 is built from 15 residues. With 0 bases clipped from V and 1 base from J, the junction kept 1 base outside the gene matches.

As for this clone: A read error may account for a junction end that differs from germline. The rearrangement links TRBV5-4 to TRBJ2-3; tentative D call: TRBD1 (6 bases). Per the germline V gene, CDR1 is SGHNT and CDR2 is YYREEE (reference sequence). The CDR3 loop spans 15 amino acids. The CDR3, as DNA: TGTGCCAGCAGCTCGAAACAGGGCTTCACAGATGCGCAGTATTTT. Amino acid sequence: CASSSKQGFTDAQYF.

The chain couples TRBV2 to TRBJ1-4, with 7 nucleotides matching TRBD1. The V gene's germline CDR1 is SNHLY and CDR2 FYNNEI. This CDR3 has 14 amino acids. V was clipped by 7 bases and J by 8 bases; unmatched bases: 10. The CDR3 coding sequence is TGTGCCAGCATGTCCAGGGGGTGGAGGGAAAAACTGTTTTTT. As protein: CASMSRGWREKLFF. The full variable domain, completed using reference TRBV2 and TRBJ1-4, is EPEVTQTPSHQVTQMGQEVILRCVPISNHLYFYWYRQILGQKVEFLVSFYNNEISEKSEIFDDQFSVERPDGSNFTLKIRSTKLEDSAMYFCASMSRGWREKLFFGSGTQLSVL.

The chain employs TRBV6-5 and TRBJ1-5; D perhaps matches TRBD1 (5 bases). CDR1 is MNHEY, CDR2 SVGAGI, per germline. The CDR3 contains 13 residues. Deletions cut 6 bases from V and 1 base from J, with 7 bases between. CDR3 nucleotide sequence: TGTGCCAGCAGGAGGGACAGCAATCAGCCCCAGCATTTT. Protein sequence: CASRRDSNQPQHF.

This chain uses TRBV5-1 with TRBJ1-6, with 10 bases identical to TRBD1. The CDR3 spans 16 residues. Germline assignment: CDR1 SGHRS and CDR2 YFSETQ. Trimming took 2 bases from V and 6 from J; bases not matched to a gene: 5. The CDR3 nucleotides read TGCGCCAGCAGCTTCAGACAGGGGGCAGTTAATTCACCCCTCCACTTT. It yields the protein CASSFRQGAVNSPLHF.

This clone has only a few counts. The gene calls are TRBV10-1 and TRBJ1-1; no firm D call. Germline V gives CDR1 WNHNN, CDR2 SYGVQD (reference sequence). The CDR3 has 13 amino acids. Deletions cut 8 bases from V and 0 bases from J, with 10 bases between. CDR3 sequence: CASQYNLNTEAFF. CDR3 coding DNA: TGCGCCAGCCAATACAACCTGAACACTGAAGCTTTCTTT.

The chain recombines TRBV5-4 with TRBJ2-1; 16 nucleotides line up with TRBD2. Germline values: CDR1 SGHNT, CDR2 YYREEE (reference sequence). CDR3 size: 18 residues. Trimming removed 0 bases from V and 4 bases from J; junction bases left unmatched: 4. The CDR3 here is CASSLGMGLAGGYNEQFF. CDR3 DNA sequence: TGTGCCAGCAGCTTGGGTATGGGACTAGCGGGAGGGTACAATGAGCAGTTCTTC. Drawing the rest from reference TRBV5-4 and TRBJ2-1, the complete variable domain is ETGVTQSPTHLIKTRGQQVTLRCSSQSGHNTVSWYQQALGQGPQFIFQYYREEENGRGNFPPRFSGLQFPNYSSELNVNALELDDSALYLCASSLGMGLAGGYNEQFFGPGTRLTVL.

The chain recombines TRBV5-1 with TRBJ2-3; TRBD1 is a possible D gene (5 bases). The length of the CDR3 is 15 residues. V dropped 0 bases and J dropped 7 bases, with 15 bases sitting between them. The germline gives CDR1 SGHRS, CDR2 YFSETQ. The chain's CDR3 is CASSLGGAQRNTQYF. CDR3 nucleotide sequence: TGCGCCAGCAGCTTGGGTGGGGCCCAGAGAAATACGCAGTATTTT.

The chain links TRBV5-1 to TRBJ1-5, with 8 bases fitting TRBD1. V lost 3 bases to trimming and J lost 7 bases; unmatched junction nucleotides: 9. Germline CDR1 and CDR2: SGHRS and YFSETQ. The CDR3 spans 15 residues. CDR3 loop: CASSSSGQAGQPQHF. The CDR3 nucleotides are TGCGCCAGCAGCTCGTCGGGACAGGCAGGACAGCCCCAGCATTTT.

This rearrangement joins TRBV30 to TRBJ1-4; D might be TRBD1 (5 bases). The CDR3 extends over 15 amino acids. Trimming cost V 7 bases and J 4 bases, with 19 bases left between them. Germline V CDR1 and CDR2: GTSNPN, SVGIG (reference sequence). CDR3 nucleotide sequence: TGTGCCTCCCGGTCCCGGGACGGGCTTAATGAAAAACTGTTTTTT. Translation gives CASRSRDGLNEKLFF.

The chain employs TRBV27 and TRBJ1-2; D unresolved. The CDR3 loop spans 18 amino acids. CDR1 is MNHEY, CDR2 SMNVEV, per germline (reference sequence). Trimming pared 0 bases from V and 1 base from J, leaving 18 bases between. CDR3 residues: CASSLSLIGRNGNYGYTF. As DNA, the CDR3 is TGTGCCAGCAGTTTATCATTGATAGGCAGGAATGGTAACTATGGCTACACCTTC.

The CDR3 nucleotides are TGTGCCAGCAGCGTAACGGAGATGCGCTATGGCTACACCTTC. Translation gives CASSVTEMRYGYTF. The J gene is TRBJ1-2, the V gene TRBV9; D is undetermined. From germline, CDR1 is SGDLS and CDR2 YYNGEE. CDR3 length: 14 residues. The ends were cut back, 1 base at V and 4 bases at J, with 11 bases in the middle.

The J gene is TRBJ1-2, the V gene TRBV28; weak D call: TRBD1 (5 bases). The V gene lost 2 bases and the J gene lost 8 bases, with 18 bases spanning the gap. From germline, CDR1 is MDHEN and CDR2 SYDVKM. This CDR3 spans 15 amino acids. The CDR3, as DNA: TGTGCCAGCAGTTTAGCAGGGAGTGTCCATAGAGGCTACACCTTC. Its protein product is CASSLAGSVHRGYTF.